Reported below is one T cell receptor (beta chain). The protocol was immunoSEQ multiplex PCR, while the TCRdb copy is restricted to in-frame clones and leaves out a portion. This sample has tens of thousands of clones, with around 89% found just once. These data belong to a study of OX40 agonist ivuxolimab in advanced cancers. The wider study: The study treated patients with ivuxolimab, an agonistic anti-OX40 (CD134) antibody. Mean age around 64 years, range roughly 20 to 85; about 81% male. People in dose escalation had one of these cancers: hepatocellular carcinoma, melanoma, renal cell or head and neck cancer.

Germline CDR1 reads MNHEY; CDR2 reads SMNVEV (reference sequence). This CDR3 region has 14 residues. Trimming removed 5 bases from V and 5 bases from J; junction bases left unmatched: 6. The J gene is TRBJ1-2, the V gene TRBV27; 9 positions match TRBD1. The starting material was CD4+ or CD8+ T cells sorted from blood, obtained in a trial of the OX40 agonist ivuxolimab. This receptor was obtained from an adult with an advanced solid tumor such as melanoma, head and neck, liver or kidney cancer. CDR3 in DNA: TGTGCCAGCAGTCCGCCGGGACAGGGTTATGGCTACACCTTC. Its protein product is CASSPPGQGYGYTF.